The 22 T cell receptor beta chains in this list originate from one sample, sequenced in a study of T cells in Graves' hyperthyroidism and ophthalmopathy. TCR beta CDR3 regions were amplified from RNA. HTBI primers drove first-round RT-PCR of the TCR CDR3. TCRdb passed the multiplex PCR reads through MiXCR, listing each CDR3 protein once. This sample has some 500,000 distinct CDR3 sequences, with roughly a quarter found just once. Sequencing was carried out using blood. The source of these receptors is a woman in her twenties or thirties with Graves' ophthalmopathy.

This chain joins TRBV6-1 and TRBJ2-3; D might be TRBD2 (6 bases). This CDR3 is built from 15 residues. V was shortened by 1 base and J by 2 bases, with 10 bases between the two germline ends. Germline assignment: CDR1 MNHNS and CDR2 SASEGT. The CDR3 region has the DNA TGTGCCAGCAGTGAAGGGAGGGGACTCACAGATACGCAGTATTTT. As protein: CASSEGRGLTDTQYF.

This clonotype was seen a handful of times. The chain joins TRBV3-1 to TRBJ2-5; D gene ambiguous. Germline V gives CDR1 LGHDT, CDR2 YNNKEL (reference sequence). This CDR3 spans 14 amino acids. V was pared by 2 bases and J by 3 bases, with 10 bases between. The chain's CDR3 is CASSQQELEETQYF. Written as DNA, the CDR3 is TGTGCCAGCAGCCAACAAGAATTGGAAGAGACCCAGTACTTC.

The V call is TRBV7-2, the J call TRBJ2-5; D may be TRBD2 (6 bases). V was pared by 5 bases and J by 5 bases, with 18 bases between. CDR1 and CDR2 from the germline V gene are SGHTA and FQGNSA. The CDR3 consists of 15 residues. CDR3 residues: CASSVIGLARETQYF. In nucleotides, the CDR3 is TGTGCCAGCAGCGTAATCGGTCTAGCGAGGGAGACCCAGTACTTC.

This clonotype was detected ten times or more. This CDR3 reads CASSLDRDYGYTF. CDR3 in DNA: TGTGCCAGCAGTCTCGACAGGGACTATGGCTACACCTTC. The chain links TRBV6-5 to TRBJ1-2; 7 bases map to TRBD1. CDR1 is MNHEY, CDR2 SVGAGI, per germline. Unmatched junction bases numbered 3, after V lost 5 bases and J lost 3 bases. The CDR3 is 13 amino acids.

V gene TRBV6-5 combines with J gene TRBJ2-7; possible D gene TRBD2, 6 bases. Deletions cut 4 bases from V and 0 bases from J, with 10 bases between. From germline, CDR1 is MNHEY and CDR2 SVGAGI. The CDR3 length is 14 residues. The CDR3 protein is CASSSQRASYEQYF. For the CDR3, the DNA is TGTGCCAGCAGTTCCCAGCGGGCCTCCTACGAGCAGTACTTC.

This clonotype has a handful of counts. The chain recombines TRBV24-1 with TRBJ2-5; 10 nucleotides match TRBD2. Losses at the gene ends were 3 bases for V and 9 bases for J; bases not matched to a gene: 12. Germline CDR1 is KGHDR and CDR2 is SFDVKD. The CDR3 extends over 16 amino acids. CDR3 DNA sequence: TGTGCCACCAGTGATACCCGAAGCGGGGGGGCCGCGGCCCAGTACTTC. Amino acid sequence: CATSDTRSGGAAAQYF.

This clonotype was found many times. The chain uses TRBV11-3 and TRBJ1-1; 10 nucleotides agree with TRBD1. V was pared by 3 bases and J by 1 base, with 5 bases of the junction left unmatched. The germline gives CDR1 SGHNT, CDR2 YENEEA. The CDR3 sequence is 16 residues long. The CDR3 is CASSFPGQGWNTEAFF. CDR3 bases: TGTGCCAGCAGCTTCCCGGGACAGGGGTGGAACACTGAAGCTTTCTTT.

This clonotype has a count of ten or more. CDR3 residues: CASSTQDTEAFF. The CDR3 DNA reads TGTGCCAGCAGTACGCAGGACACTGAAGCTTTCTTT. The rearrangement uses TRBV5-5 and TRBJ1-1; D remains unclear. This CDR3 contains 12 residues. CDR1 and CDR2 (germline): SGHKS, YYEKEE (reference sequence). Trimming took 5 bases from V and 3 from J, leaving 8 bases between them.

V gene TRBV13 combines with J gene TRBJ2-7; TRBD1 matches 7 bases. After removal of 7 bases from V and 6 bases from J, the junction contained 9 bases not matched to a gene. Germline V gene data show CDR1 as PRHDT and CDR2 as FYEKMQ (reference sequence). This CDR3 is built from 13 residues. The CDR3 coding sequence is TGTGCCAGCACTTACAGGGGTTCGGGCGAGCAGTACTTC. As protein: CASTYRGSGEQYF.

In its sample, this clonotype was seen many times. The V and J genes are TRBV19 and TRBJ1-1, with 7 bases identical to TRBD1. V shed 2 bases and J 5 bases; nucleotides not matched to a gene: 5. The germline CDR1 and CDR2 sequences are LNHDA and SQIVND (reference sequence). The CDR3 totals 14 residues. DNA of the CDR3: TGTGCCAGTAGTATAACAGGGGACCGAACTGAAGCTTTCTTT. Residues: CASSITGDRTEAFF.

This clonotype was observed many times. CDR3 protein: CASSFGQIRGEQYF. CDR3 in DNA: TGTGCCAGCAGCTTTGGACAGATTCGTGGCGAGCAGTACTTC. V is TRBV7-2 and J is TRBJ2-7; possibly TRBD1 for D (6 bases). Germline loops: CDR1 SGHTA, CDR2 FQGNSA. The CDR3 is 14 amino acids. V was trimmed by 3 bases and J by 6 bases, leaving 15 bases between them.

The gene calls are TRBV7-3 and TRBJ2-7; D remains ambiguous. There are 14 residues in the CDR3. CDR1 is SGHTA and CDR2 is FQGTGA in the germline V gene. Trimming shortened V by 2 bases and J by 3 bases, and 11 bases separated the two germline ends. The CDR3: CASSLGSGDYEQYF. DNA for the CDR3: TGTGCCAGCAGCTTAGGTTCAGGTGACTACGAGCAGTACTTC. Filled out from reference TRBV7-3 and TRBJ2-7, the complete variable domain reads GAGVSQTPSNKVTEKGKYVELRCDPISGHTALYWYRQSLGQGPEFLIYFQGTGAADDSGLPNDRFFAVRPEGSVSTLKIQRTERGDSAVYLCASSLGSGDYEQYFGPGTRLTVT.

This clonotype was seen repeatedly, ten times or more. V usage is TRBV5-1 and J usage is TRBJ1-1, with a tentative D call TRBD1 (5 bases). In germline, CDR1 is SGHRS, CDR2 YFSETQ. The CDR3 spans 14 residues. V shed 4 bases and J shed 3 bases, with 13 bases lying between them. The CDR3 nucleotides read TGCGCCAGCAGCCCCTCTTGGGGGGACACTGAAGCTTTCTTT. Translation gives CASSPSWGDTEAFF.

J is TRBJ1-1 and V is TRBV6-1; no definite D call. Germline CDR1 reads MNHNS; CDR2 reads SASEGT. The CDR3 loop spans 14 amino acids. The V and J ends lost 5 bases and 1 base respectively, with 11 bases between them. Here the CDR3 reads CASSPTFPNTEAFF. CDR3 nucleotide sequence: TGTGCCAGCAGTCCAACTTTTCCGAACACTGAAGCTTTCTTT.

This clonotype was observed at least ten times. The rearrangement links TRBV13 to TRBJ1-2, with D perhaps matching TRBD1 (5 bases). The germline V and J ends were trimmed by 5 bases and 0 bases, with 31 bases remaining between them. Germline CDR1 and CDR2: PRHDT and FYEKMQ (reference sequence). The CDR3 sequence is 21 residues long. The CDR3 coding sequence is TGTGCCAGCAGCCAACTGGGACGGGGGGTCCGGGCTGAAGCTGCTAACTATGGCTACACCTTC. Its protein product is CASSQLGRGVRAEAANYGYTF. The variable domain in full, with the rest retrieved from reference TRBV13 and TRBJ1-2, is AAGVIQSPRHLIKEKRETATLKCYPIPRHDTVYWYQQGPGQDPQFLISFYEKMQSDKGSIPDRFSAQQFSDYHSELNMSSLELGDSALYFCASSQLGRGVRAEAANYGYTFGSGTRLTVV.

This clonotype was counted only a few times. V gene TRBV3-1 combines with J gene TRBJ1-3; D gene uncertain. The CDR3 runs 14 residues. Trimming removed 1 base at V and 2 bases at J, with 6 bases between. Germline lookup yields CDR1 LGHDT and CDR2 YNNKEL (reference sequence). This CDR3 is CASSQAGAGNTIYF. CDR3 nucleotide sequence: TGTGCCAGCAGCCAAGCTGGGGCTGGAAACACCATATATTTT.

The chain uses TRBV4-1 and TRBJ2-5; D gene uncertain. Trimming stripped 1 base from V and 5 bases from J, with 11 bases between. Germline V gene lookup returns CDR1 MGHRA and CDR2 YSYEKL. The CDR3 is made up of 14 amino acids. The CDR3 reads CASSQGPGEETQYF. As DNA, the CDR3 is TGCGCCAGCAGCCAAGGGCCAGGAGAGGAGACCCAGTACTTC.

This clonotype was seen ten or more times. V usage is TRBV27 and J usage is TRBJ1-5, with 8 bases aligning to TRBD1. The V gene's germline CDR1 is MNHEY and CDR2 SMNVEV (reference sequence). V dropped 3 bases and J dropped 5; count of bases not matched to a gene: 3. The CDR3 is made up of 14 amino acids. The CDR3 reads CASSFDRGYQPQHF. The CDR3 coding sequence is TGTGCCAGCAGTTTTGACAGGGGCTATCAGCCCCAGCATTTT.

This clonotype was picked up many times. V usage is TRBV29-1 and J usage is TRBJ2-7; D might be TRBD1 (5 bases). Per the germline V gene, CDR1 is SQVTM and CDR2 is ANQGSEA. Trimming left V 4 bases short and J 2 bases short, with 15 bases between. The CDR3 length is 14 residues. The CDR3 spells CSVGQPGMAYEQYF. Here the CDR3 DNA reads TGCAGCGTTGGACAGCCCGGAATGGCCTACGAGCAGTACTTC.

This clonotype has just a few counts. The CDR3 loop is CASTETDKGRNQPQHF. CDR3 coding DNA: TGTGCCAGCACCGAAACGGACAAGGGGCGGAATCAGCCCCAGCATTTT. The chain joins TRBV6-2 or TRBV6-3 to TRBJ1-5; possibly TRBD1 for D (5 bases). The germline V gene has CDR1 MNHEY and CDR2 SVGEGT. The CDR3 length is 16 residues. V was clipped by 7 bases and J by 4 bases, with 20 bases between them.

This clonotype was seen more than once but under ten times. This chain joins TRBV12-5 and TRBJ2-2; D possibly uses TRBD1 or TRBD2 (8 bases each). V was shortened by 2 bases and J by 2 bases, with 27 bases between the two germline ends. Germline CDR1 is LGHNT and CDR2 is FRNRAP. The CDR3 is 21 amino acids. CDR3 nucleotide sequence: TGTGCTAGTGGTTTGTCCACTCGACACGGGGGGGGACAGGATAACACCGGGGAGCTGTTTTTT. Its translation is CASGLSTRHGGGQDNTGELFF. Supplemented by reference TRBV12-5 and TRBJ2-2, the full variable domain reads DARVTQTPRHKVTEMGQEVTMRCQPILGHNTVFWYRQTMMQGLELLAYFRNRAPLDDSGMPKDRFSAEMPDATLATLKIQPSEPRDSAVYFCASGLSTRHGGGQDNTGELFFGEGSRLTVL.

This clonotype occurred many times. The chain joins TRBV27 to TRBJ1-2, with 7 bases aligning to TRBD1. V lost 5 bases and J lost 6; bases outside the gene matches: 9. Germline assignment: CDR1 MNHEY and CDR2 SMNVEV (reference sequence). The CDR3 covers 14 residues. CDR3 residues: CASSGGGGVDGYTF. DNA of the CDR3: TGTGCCAGCAGTGGTGGAGGGGGCGTTGATGGCTACACCTTC.